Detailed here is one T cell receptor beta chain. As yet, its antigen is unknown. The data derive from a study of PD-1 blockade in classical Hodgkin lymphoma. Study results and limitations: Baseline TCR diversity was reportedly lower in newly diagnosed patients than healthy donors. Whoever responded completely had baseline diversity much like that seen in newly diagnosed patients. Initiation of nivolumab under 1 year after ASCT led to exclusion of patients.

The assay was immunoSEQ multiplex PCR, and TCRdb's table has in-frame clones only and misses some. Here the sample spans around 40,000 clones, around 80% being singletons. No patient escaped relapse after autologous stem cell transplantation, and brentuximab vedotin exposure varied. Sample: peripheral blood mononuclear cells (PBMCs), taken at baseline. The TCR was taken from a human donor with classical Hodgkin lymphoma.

This chain's CDR3 is CASSFDRDDYEQYF. Here the CDR3 DNA reads TGTGCCAGCAGCTTTGACAGGGACGACTACGAGCAGTACTTC. The rearrangement joins TRBV11-2 to TRBJ2-7; 7 positions agree with TRBD1. V shed 3 bases, J shed 3 bases, and the junction held 5 bases outside the gene matches. CDR1 is SGHAT, CDR2 FQNNGV, per germline. CDR3 length: 14 amino acids.